Listed below are T cell receptor beta chains from one sample, sequenced in a study of blood T cells in healthy people across ages. TCRdb ran MiXCR on the 5' RACE reads and lists one entry per CDR3 protein. The sample has 1.5 million to 2 million distinct CDR3 sequences; about 35% are singletons. The sample was blood. The receptor set was obtained from a woman aged 25 to 45 in good health. CDR3s include the opening cysteine and the closing phenylalanine or tryptophan. D genes are given only for firm matches. Some rows mark clone size as missing; the rest say once, few, many or name a class of expanded clone.

v_call: TRBV20-1; d_call: TRBD1; clone_size: .; cdr3_length: 12; j_call: TRBJ2-7; cdr3_aa: CRAGTGAYEQYF; cdr3_nt: TGCAGGGCCGGGACAGGGGCCTACGAGCAGTACTTC
v_call: TRBV27; d_call: .; clone_size: few; cdr3_length: 14; j_call: TRBJ1-2; cdr3_aa: CASSLKFGVYGYTF; cdr3_nt: TGTGCCAGCAGTTTAAAGTTTGGAGTGTATGGCTACACCTTC
v_call: TRBV28; d_call: .; clone_size: few; cdr3_length: 14; j_call: TRBJ1-5; cdr3_aa: CASSSRVGNQPQHF; cdr3_nt: TGTGCCAGCAGTTCCAGGGTTGGCAATCAGCCCCAGCATTTT
v_call: TRBV12-3/TRBV12-4; d_call: .; clone_size: .; cdr3_length: 16; j_call: TRBJ2-2; cdr3_aa: CASSLRTYDPTGELFF; cdr3_nt: TGTGCCAGCAGTCTCCGAACCTATGACCCCACCGGGGAGCTGTTTTTT
v_call: TRBV4-1; d_call: .; clone_size: many; cdr3_length: 14; j_call: TRBJ2-7; cdr3_aa: CASSQEGGYYEQYF; cdr3_nt: TGCGCCAGCAGCCAAGAAGGGGGATACTACGAGCAGTACTTC
v_call: TRBV5-8; d_call: .; clone_size: few; cdr3_length: 14; j_call: TRBJ1-2; cdr3_aa: CASSLGARNYGYTF; cdr3_nt: TGTGCCAGCAGCTTGGGGGCCAGAAACTATGGCTACACCTTC
v_call: TRBV9; d_call: TRBD2; clone_size: .; cdr3_length: 19; j_call: TRBJ2-1; cdr3_aa: CASSVEFPTSGTGKIGQFF; cdr3_nt: TGTGCCAGCAGCGTAGAATTTCCGACTAGCGGGACGGGGAAAATTGGGCAGTTCTTC
v_call: TRBV27; d_call: .; clone_size: many; cdr3_length: 15; j_call: TRBJ2-1; cdr3_aa: CASSTPGRIDNEQFF; cdr3_nt: TGTGCCAGCAGTACCCCGGGACGGATTGACAATGAGCAGTTCTTC
v_call: TRBV4-1; d_call: TRBD2; clone_size: .; cdr3_length: 17; j_call: TRBJ2-1; cdr3_aa: CASSQDPGGGASPEQFF; cdr3_nt: TGCGCCAGCAGCCAAGATCCTGGCGGGGGGGCCTCTCCTGAGCAGTTCTTC
v_call: TRBV2; d_call: TRBD1; clone_size: .; cdr3_length: 14; j_call: TRBJ1-2; cdr3_aa: CASDQDRGFGGYTF; cdr3_nt: TGTGCCAGCGACCAGGACAGGGGATTCGGAGGCTACACCTTC
v_call: TRBV28; d_call: TRBD1; clone_size: .; cdr3_length: 16; j_call: TRBJ2-5; cdr3_aa: CASSSPDRGFQETQYF; cdr3_nt: TGTGCCAGCAGTTCCCCGGACAGGGGTTTCCAGGAGACCCAGTACTTC
v_call: TRBV3-1; d_call: TRBD2; clone_size: .; cdr3_length: 16; j_call: TRBJ2-3; cdr3_aa: CASSLQAGGKTDTQYF; cdr3_nt: TGTGCCAGCAGCCTCCAGGCGGGGGGGAAGACAGATACGCAGTATTTT
v_call: TRBV24-1; d_call: TRBD2; clone_size: .; cdr3_length: 13; j_call: TRBJ2-1; cdr3_aa: CATSDLAGDEQFF; cdr3_nt: TGTGCCACCAGTGATCTGGCGGGGGACGAGCAGTTCTTC
v_call: TRBV12-3/TRBV12-4; d_call: TRBD1; clone_size: .; cdr3_length: 15; j_call: TRBJ2-3; cdr3_aa: CASRGDRGRADAQYF; cdr3_nt: TGTGCCAGCAGAGGGGACAGGGGGCGTGCAGATGCGCAGTATTTT
v_call: TRBV25-1; d_call: .; clone_size: few; cdr3_length: 13; j_call: TRBJ1-1; cdr3_aa: CASSEQGFTEAFF; cdr3_nt: TGTGCCAGCAGTGAGCAGGGATTCACTGAAGCTTTCTTT
v_call: TRBV3-1; d_call: TRBD2; clone_size: .; cdr3_length: 16; j_call: TRBJ2-5; cdr3_aa: CASSLGTSSPQETQYF; cdr3_nt: TGTGCCAGCAGCCTAGGGACTAGCAGCCCCCAAGAGACCCAGTACTTC
v_call: TRBV28; d_call: TRBD2; clone_size: .; cdr3_length: 15; j_call: TRBJ2-1; cdr3_aa: CASGPVAGSYNEQFF; cdr3_nt: TGTGCCAGCGGTCCGGTAGCGGGAAGCTACAATGAGCAGTTCTTC
v_call: TRBV5-1; d_call: .; clone_size: .; cdr3_length: 14; j_call: TRBJ2-1; cdr3_aa: CASSPLGDYNEQFF; cdr3_nt: TGCGCCAGCAGCCCCCTAGGCGATTACAATGAGCAGTTCTTC
v_call: TRBV20-1; d_call: TRBD1; clone_size: few; cdr3_length: 12; j_call: TRBJ2-7; cdr3_aa: CSAVQGAYEQYF; cdr3_nt: TGCAGTGCGGTTCAGGGGGCTTACGAGCAGTACTTC
v_call: TRBV11-2; d_call: TRBD1; clone_size: few; cdr3_length: 16; j_call: TRBJ1-2; cdr3_aa: CASSSGTGKANYGYTF; cdr3_nt: TGTGCCAGCAGCTCCGGGACAGGGAAGGCTAACTATGGCTACACCTTC